The clone carrying this T cell receptor beta chain was observed a handful of times. Its antigen is not known. The sample belongs to a study of cytotoxic CD8 clonotypes in ibrutinib-treated CLL. Looking at the study overall: Of the patients, 11 were relapsed/refractory, some 15 treatment-naive and fewer than 18 IGHV unmutated. Investigators reported approximately 25 partial and 2 complete responses; after median approximately 74 months, approximately 15 patients remained remitted and approximately twelve progressed. Overall study results and limits: The study found clonality rose at ibrutinib response, then fell toward baseline at progression. The study found baseline clonality above age-matched healthy donors, tracking circulating CD8+ T-cell counts.

Here immunoSEQ multiplex PCR was the method, and the copy in TCRdb shows in-frame clones only, minus some. The data contain about 120,000 clones, 58% of them singletons. The sample in question was PBMCs, obtained after 24 months of ibrutinib treatment. The receptor's source is a human donor with chronic lymphocytic leukemia.

The CDR3 here is CASSLTSGGVETQYF. In DNA, the CDR3 is TGTGCCAGCAGCCTGACTAGCGGGGGAGTGGAGACCCAGTACTTC. This chain links TRBV6-5 with TRBJ2-5; 12 positions agree with TRBD2. This CDR3 region has 15 residues. The V gene's germline CDR1 is MNHEY and CDR2 SVGAGI. The junction had 7 bases not matched to a gene; V was cut back by 6 bases and J by 5 bases.